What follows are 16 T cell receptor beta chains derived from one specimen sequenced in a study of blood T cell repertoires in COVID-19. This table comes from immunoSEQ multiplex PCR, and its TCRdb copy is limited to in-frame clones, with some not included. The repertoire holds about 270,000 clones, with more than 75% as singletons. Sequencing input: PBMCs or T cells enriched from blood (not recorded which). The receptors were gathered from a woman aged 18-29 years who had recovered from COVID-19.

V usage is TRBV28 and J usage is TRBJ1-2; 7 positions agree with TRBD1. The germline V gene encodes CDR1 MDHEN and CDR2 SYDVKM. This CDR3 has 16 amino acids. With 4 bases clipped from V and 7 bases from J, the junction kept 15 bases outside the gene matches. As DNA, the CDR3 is TGTGCCAGCAGTTACCCTACAGGGGAAAATTTCTTTGGCTACACCTTC. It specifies CASSYPTGENFFGYTF.

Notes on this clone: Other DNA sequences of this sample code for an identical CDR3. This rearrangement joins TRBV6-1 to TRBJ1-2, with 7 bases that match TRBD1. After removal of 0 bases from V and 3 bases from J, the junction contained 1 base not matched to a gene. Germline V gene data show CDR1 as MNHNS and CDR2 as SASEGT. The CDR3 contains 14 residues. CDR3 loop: CASSEADRYYGYTF. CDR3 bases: TGTGCCAGCAGTGAAGCGGACAGGTACTATGGCTACACCTTC.

CDR3 nucleotides: TGCGCCAGCAGCTTGGCACAAAATGAAAAACTGTTTTTT. Protein: CASSLAQNEKLFF. The chain combines TRBV5-1 with TRBJ1-4, with D uncertain. Germline V gene lookup returns CDR1 SGHRS and CDR2 YFSETQ. The CDR3 extends over 13 amino acids. V dropped 0 bases and J dropped 5 bases, with 5 bases sitting between them.

The CDR3 DNA is TGTGCCAGCACTAGGGGGGGTGGGACAGATACGCAGTATTTT. This codes for CASTRGGGTDTQYF. The chain is built from TRBV9 and TRBJ2-3, with D tentatively TRBD2 (7 bases). Per the germline V gene, CDR1 is SGDLS and CDR2 is YYNGEE. The V end lost 6 bases, the J end lost 3 bases, and 14 bases lay between the germline ends. CDR3 length equals 14 residues.

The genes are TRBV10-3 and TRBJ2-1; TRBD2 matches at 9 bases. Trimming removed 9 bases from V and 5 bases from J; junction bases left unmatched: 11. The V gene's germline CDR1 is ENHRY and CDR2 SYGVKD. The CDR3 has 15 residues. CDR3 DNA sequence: TGTGCCATTGGTCCTAGCGGGATCAGAAACAATGAGCAGTTCTTC. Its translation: CAIGPSGIRNNEQFF.

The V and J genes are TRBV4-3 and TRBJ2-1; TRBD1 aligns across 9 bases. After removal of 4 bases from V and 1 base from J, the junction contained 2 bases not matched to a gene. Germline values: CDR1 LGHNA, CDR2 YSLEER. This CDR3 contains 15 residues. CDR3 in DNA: TGCGCCAGCAGCCCCGGGACAGGGTCCTACAATGAGCAGTTCTTC. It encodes CASSPGTGSYNEQFF.

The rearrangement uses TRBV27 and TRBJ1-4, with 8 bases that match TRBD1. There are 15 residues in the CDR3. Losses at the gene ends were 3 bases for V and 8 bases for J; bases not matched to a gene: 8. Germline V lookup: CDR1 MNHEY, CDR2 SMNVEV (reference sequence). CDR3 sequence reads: CASSFTGGMIEKLFF. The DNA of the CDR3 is TGTGCCAGCAGTTTCACAGGGGGTATGATAGAAAAACTGTTTTTT.

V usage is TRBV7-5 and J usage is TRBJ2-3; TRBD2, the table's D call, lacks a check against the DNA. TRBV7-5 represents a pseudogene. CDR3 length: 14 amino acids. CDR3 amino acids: CVQRVLAYFDTQYF. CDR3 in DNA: TGTGTCCAACGTGTACTCGCGTATTTTGATACGCAGTATTTT.

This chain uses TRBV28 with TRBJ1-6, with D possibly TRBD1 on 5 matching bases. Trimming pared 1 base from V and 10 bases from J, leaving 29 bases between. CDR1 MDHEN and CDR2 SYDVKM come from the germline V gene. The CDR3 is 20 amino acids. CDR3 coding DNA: TGTGCCAGCAGTTTATCGTGGAGGTCTGGTTGGATTTCGGGGGAATCACCCCTCCACTTT. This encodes CASSLSWRSGWISGESPLHF. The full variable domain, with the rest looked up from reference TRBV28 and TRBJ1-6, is DVKVTQSSRYLVKRTGEKVFLECVQDMDHENMFWYRQDPGLGLRLIYFSYDVKMKEKGDIPEGYSVSREKKERFSLILESASTNQTSMYLCASSLSWRSGWISGESPLHFGNGTRLTVT.

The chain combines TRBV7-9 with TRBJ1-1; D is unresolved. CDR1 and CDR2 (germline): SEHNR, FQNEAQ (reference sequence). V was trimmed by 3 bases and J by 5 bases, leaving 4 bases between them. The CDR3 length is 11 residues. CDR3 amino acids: CASSFGTEAFF. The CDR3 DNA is TGTGCCAGCAGCTTCGGTACTGAAGCTTTCTTT. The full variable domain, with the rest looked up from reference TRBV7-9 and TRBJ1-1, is DTGVSQNPRHKITKRGQNVTFRCDPISEHNRLYWYRQTLGQGPEFLTYFQNEAQLEKSRLLSDRFSAERPKGSFSTLEIQRTEQGDSAMYLCASSFGTEAFFGQGTRLTVV.

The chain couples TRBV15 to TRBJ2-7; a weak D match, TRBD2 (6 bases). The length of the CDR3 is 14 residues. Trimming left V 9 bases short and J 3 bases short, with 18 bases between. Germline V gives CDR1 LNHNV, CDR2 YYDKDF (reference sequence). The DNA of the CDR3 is TGTGCCACATCTACCCGGGGGAGAAGCTACGAGCAGTACTTC. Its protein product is CATSTRGRSYEQYF. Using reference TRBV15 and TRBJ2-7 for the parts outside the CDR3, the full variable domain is DAMVIQNPRYQVTQFGKPVTLSCSQTLNHNVMYWYQQKSSQAPKLLFHYYDKDFNNEADTPDNFQSRRPNTSFCFLDIRSPGLGDTAMYLCATSTRGRSYEQYFGPGTRLTVT.

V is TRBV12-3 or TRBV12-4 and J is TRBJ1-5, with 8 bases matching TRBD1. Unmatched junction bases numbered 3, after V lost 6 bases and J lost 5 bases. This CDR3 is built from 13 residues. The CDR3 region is CASRKTGDQPQHF. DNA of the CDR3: TGTGCCAGCAGGAAGACAGGGGATCAGCCCCAGCATTTT.

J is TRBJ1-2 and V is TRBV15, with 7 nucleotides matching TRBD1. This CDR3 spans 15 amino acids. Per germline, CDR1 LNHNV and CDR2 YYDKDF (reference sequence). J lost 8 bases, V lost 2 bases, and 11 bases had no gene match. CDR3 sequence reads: CATSRTKGQLSGYTF. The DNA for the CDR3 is TGTGCCACCAGCAGAACCAAGGGACAGCTTTCGGGCTACACCTTC.

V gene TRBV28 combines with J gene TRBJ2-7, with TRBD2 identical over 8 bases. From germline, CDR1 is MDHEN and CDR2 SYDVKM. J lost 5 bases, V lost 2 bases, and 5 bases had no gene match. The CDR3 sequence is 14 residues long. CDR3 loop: CASSLSGSGDEQYF. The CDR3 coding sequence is TGTGCCAGCAGTTTAAGCGGGAGCGGGGACGAGCAGTACTTC.

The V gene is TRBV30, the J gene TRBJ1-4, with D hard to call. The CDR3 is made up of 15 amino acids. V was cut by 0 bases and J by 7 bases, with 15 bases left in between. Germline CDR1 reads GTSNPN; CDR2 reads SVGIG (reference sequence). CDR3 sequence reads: CAWSVYGGMAEKLFF. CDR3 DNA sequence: TGTGCCTGGAGTGTATACGGAGGGATGGCTGAAAAACTGTTTTTT.

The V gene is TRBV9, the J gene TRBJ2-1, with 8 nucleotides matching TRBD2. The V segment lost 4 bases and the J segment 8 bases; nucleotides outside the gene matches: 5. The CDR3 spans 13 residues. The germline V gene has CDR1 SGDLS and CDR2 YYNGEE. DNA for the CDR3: TGTGCCAGCAGCTCCTTACTAGCGGATGAGCAGTTCTTC. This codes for CASSSLLADEQFF.